Below are 20 T cell receptor beta chains sequenced from a single sample in a study of blood T cells in healthy people across ages. Next came a second PCR, run for about 7 to 11 cycles, which used a sample-barcoded 5' primer along with a J-beta primer mix. TCRdb fed the 5' RACE reads into MiXCR, producing one record per CDR3 protein. The top ten hold over 15% of the sample, which has 650,000 to 1,000,000 distinct CDR3 sequences, around half seen once. The material sequenced was blood. The receptors come from an elderly man in good health.

This clonotype was observed a single time. The V and J genes are TRBV12-3 or TRBV12-4 and TRBJ2-5, with a tentative D call TRBD2 (5 bases). The CDR3 is made up of 13 amino acids. Trimming cost V 3 bases and J 5 bases, with 10 bases left between them. DNA for the CDR3: TGTGCCAGCAGTTTCGGGAAGGTGGAGACCCAGTACTTC. This translates into CASSFGKVETQYF.

Here the CDR3 DNA reads TGTGCCAGCACGGTGGGGACAGGGGGCTTTTCACCCCTCCACTTT. Translation: CASTVGTGGFSPLHF. The V call is TRBV2, the J call TRBJ1-6, with TRBD1 matching over 12 bases. The CDR3 sequence is 15 residues long. Germline V gene sequence: CDR1 SNHLY, CDR2 FYNNEI. Trimming cost V 7 bases and J 9 bases; bases outside gene matches: 7.

The V call is TRBV27, the J call TRBJ1-4; no reliable D call. V lost 5 bases and J 8 bases, leaving 15 bases between the germline ends. This CDR3 has 14 amino acids. In germline, CDR1 is MNHEY, CDR2 SMNVEV (reference sequence). CDR3 nucleotide sequence: TGTGCCAGCAGTCCCGGGTCCCAAGGCGAAAAACTGTTTTTT. Its translation: CASSPGSQGEKLFF.

The V call is TRBV12-3 or TRBV12-4, the J call TRBJ1-1; D is unresolved. The CDR3 has 13 residues. Trimming took 4 bases from V and 3 from J, leaving 9 bases between them. The CDR3 loop is CASSSAGYTEAFF. The CDR3 DNA reads TGTGCCAGCAGTTCGGCGGGGTACACTGAAGCTTTCTTT.

The chain is built from TRBV3-1 and TRBJ2-3; 7 bases line up with TRBD1. V dropped 8 bases and J dropped 0; count of bases not matched to a gene: 5. The CDR3 runs to 14 residues. From germline, CDR1 is LGHDT and CDR2 YNNKEL (reference sequence). The CDR3 sequence is CASLKTGSTDTQYF. Here the CDR3 DNA reads TGTGCCAGCCTCAAGACAGGGAGCACAGATACGCAGTATTTT.

The V gene is TRBV7-6, the J gene TRBJ1-6; D gene ambiguous. CDR3 size: 18 residues. Germline assignment: CDR1 SGHVS and CDR2 FNYEAQ. V gave up 3 bases and J gave up 0 bases, with 15 bases separating them. The CDR3 nucleotides are TGTGCCAGCAGCTTTGAGGCAATATCTAGCTCCTATAATTCACCCCTCCACTTT. This sequence encodes CASSFEAISSSYNSPLHF.

V and J are TRBV7-3 and TRBJ2-1; 9 bases line up with TRBD2. Trimming at V came to 1 base and at J to 8 bases, leaving 9 bases not matched to a gene. This CDR3 has 16 amino acids. Per the germline V gene, CDR1 is SGHTA and CDR2 is FQGTGA. The CDR3 DNA is TGTGCCAGCAGCTTAAATCCTGGGACTAGCTATGATGAGCAGTTCTTC. This sequence encodes CASSLNPGTSYDEQFF.

This clonotype showed up just once. This chain connects TRBV28 to TRBJ2-4; D is possibly TRBD1 or TRBD2 (6 bases each). There are 16 residues in the CDR3. Trimming cost V 2 bases and J 6 bases, with 17 bases left between them. CDR1 and CDR2 (germline): MDHEN, SYDVKM. DNA for the CDR3: TGTGCCAGCAGTTTAAGCGGGTCGGGACAAGGAAACATTCAGTACTTC. Its translation: CASSLSGSGQGNIQYF.

This clonotype was picked up a small number of times. The gene calls are TRBV25-1 and TRBJ2-1; 7 bases agree with TRBD1. The CDR3 has 14 residues. J gave up 5 bases and V 5 bases, and 6 bases lay outside the gene matches. Germline-derived CDR1 and CDR2 are MGHDK and SYGVNS. CDR3 in amino acids: CASSSPGQHNEQFF. In DNA form, the CDR3 reads TGTGCCAGCAGTTCGCCGGGACAGCACAATGAGCAGTTCTTC.

The gene calls are TRBV15 and TRBJ2-1; TRBD1 is a possible D gene (5 bases). Germline V gene data show CDR1 as LNHNV and CDR2 as YYDKDF (reference sequence). Trimming pared 0 bases from V and 9 bases from J, leaving 12 bases between. CDR3 length equals 14 residues. As DNA, the CDR3 is TGTGCCACCAGCAGAGATCGGTTGGGGCTTGAGCAGTTCTTC. Translated, it gives CATSRDRLGLEQFF.

The V and J genes are TRBV6-5 and TRBJ1-2; no reliable D call. In germline, CDR1 is MNHEY, CDR2 SVGAGI. V lost 5 bases to trimming and J lost 6 bases, with 19 bases between them. This CDR3 has 15 residues. The CDR3 sequence is CASSQSWSQPHGYTF. The CDR3 DNA sequence: TGTGCCAGCAGTCAATCGTGGTCACAACCGCATGGCTACACCTTC.

Only a few counts were recorded for this clonotype. The V and J genes are TRBV27 and TRBJ2-7, with D possibly being TRBD2 (6 bases). V was shortened by 5 bases and J by 7 bases, with 18 bases between the two germline ends. The V gene's germline CDR1 is MNHEY and CDR2 SMNVEV (reference sequence). The CDR3 covers 14 residues. The CDR3 sequence: CASSVGAGNNEQYF. DNA of the CDR3: TGTGCCAGCAGTGTTGGGGCGGGGAACAATGAGCAGTACTTC.

The V and J genes are TRBV12-3 or TRBV12-4 and TRBJ2-2; D call uncertain. Trimming pared 5 bases from V and 2 bases from J, leaving 12 bases between. The CDR3 extends over 15 amino acids. The CDR3 protein is CASSPQDGNTGELFF. In nucleotides, the CDR3 is TGTGCCAGCAGTCCCCAGGACGGAAACACCGGGGAGCTGTTTTTT.

The V and J genes are TRBV20-1 and TRBJ2-5, with 11 bases matching TRBD2. The junction had 3 bases not matched to a gene; V was cut back by 4 bases and J by 2 bases. Germline loops: CDR1 DFQATT, CDR2 SNEGSKA (reference sequence). CDR3 length: 14 amino acids. The CDR3 nucleotides are TGCAGTGCTACGGGACTAGCGGAGCAAGAGACCCAGTACTTC. Translation: CSATGLAEQETQYF.

This clonotype is a singleton in its sample. V is TRBV4-3 and J is TRBJ2-1; D ambiguous. The CDR3 spans 14 residues. The germline CDR1 and CDR2 sequences are LGHNA and YSLEER. The V and J ends lost 0 bases and 5 bases respectively, with 8 bases between them. The CDR3 region has the DNA TGCGCCAGCAGCCAAGAAACAGCAAACAATGAGCAGTTCTTC. It is translated as CASSQETANNEQFF.

This clonotype was detected only a few times. This rearrangement joins TRBV29-1 to TRBJ2-3; D might be TRBD2 (5 bases). This CDR3 has 14 amino acids. Per the germline V gene, CDR1 is SQVTM and CDR2 is ANQGSEA. V was cut by 4 bases and J by 0 bases, with 11 bases left in between. The CDR3 spells CSVGGGGSTDTQYF. As DNA, the CDR3 is TGCAGCGTTGGAGGAGGCGGGAGCACAGATACGCAGTATTTT.

The V call is TRBV20-1, the J call TRBJ2-7; D is undetermined. Gene TRBJ2-4 matches the end of the DNA better, so the J call may be wrong. The CDR3 sequence is 13 residues long. CDR1 and CDR2 (germline): DFQATT, SNEGSKA (reference sequence). Here the CDR3 DNA reads TGCAGTGCTACAGGACCGGCCAAAAACATTCAGTACTTC. It translates to CSATGPAKNIQYF.

This clonotype was seen a handful of times. The chain uses TRBV12-3 or TRBV12-4 and TRBJ1-2; 7 nucleotides match TRBD1. V lost 6 bases to trimming and J lost 1 base; unmatched junction nucleotides: 5. This CDR3 has 14 amino acids. Here the CDR3 reads CASRETGLNYGYTF. Here the CDR3 DNA reads TGTGCCAGCAGAGAGACAGGGCTTAACTATGGCTACACCTTC.

This rearrangement joins TRBV5-4 to TRBJ2-1; possibly TRBD2 for D (6 bases). The V gene lost 3 bases and the J gene lost 6 bases, with 10 bases spanning the gap. Looked up from germline, CDR1 is SGHNT and CDR2 is YYREEE (reference sequence). This CDR3 contains 13 residues. For the CDR3, the DNA is TGTGCCAGCAGCTGGCGGGGTGGCAATGAGCAGTTCTTC. It encodes CASSWRGGNEQFF.

This clonotype was seen ten or more times. The V and J genes are TRBV7-9 and TRBJ2-3; the D is unclear. The V gene lost 0 bases and the J gene lost 2 bases, with 9 bases spanning the gap. Germline V lookup: CDR1 SEHNR, CDR2 FQNEAQ (reference sequence). The CDR3 totals 15 residues. CDR3 region: CASSLAALPTDTQYF. Written as DNA, the CDR3 is TGTGCCAGCAGCTTAGCAGCCCTCCCCACAGATACGCAGTATTTT.